The 25 T cell receptor beta chains presented below share a single source sample, sequenced in a study of blood T cell repertoires in COVID-19. Clones were sequenced by immunoSEQ multiplex PCR, and TCRdb holds only the in-frame ones, with some missing. Of 100,000 to 150,000 clones listed, around three quarters are singletons. Sequenced input: peripheral blood. These receptors were taken from a woman aged 70-85 years with acute or convalescent COVID-19.

The chain combines TRBV6-4 with TRBJ2-3; no clear D gene. Trimming took off 2 bases at V and 4 bases at J, with 10 bases between the two ends. The CDR3 runs to 14 residues. From germline, CDR1 is MRHNA and CDR2 SNTAGT. CDR3 in DNA: TGTGCCAGCAGTGACGGGCAGGTGGCAGATACGCAGTATTTT. Translating it yields CASSDGQVADTQYF.

V gene TRBV11-2 combines with J gene TRBJ2-7; 8 nucleotides align to TRBD1. CDR1 is SGHAT and CDR2 is FQNNGV in the germline V gene. The junction had 3 bases not matched to a gene; V was cut back by 3 bases and J by 2 bases. This CDR3 contains 14 residues. CDR3 sequence (DNA): TGTGCCAGCAGCTTCGGACAGGGACCCTACGAGCAGTACTTC. It yields the protein CASSFGQGPYEQYF.

This clone occurred a few times. V gene TRBV30 combines with J gene TRBJ2-7; no clear D. V lost 3 bases and J lost 4, with 10 bases in between. The CDR3 totals 12 residues. Per germline, CDR1 GTSNPN and CDR2 SVGIG (reference sequence). This CDR3 reads CAWRSDLYEQYF. The CDR3 nucleotides are TGTGCCTGGAGGAGCGACCTTTACGAGCAGTACTTC. The entire variable domain, with the rest obtained from reference TRBV30 and TRBJ2-7, is as follows: SQTIHQWPATLVQPVGSPLSLECTVEGTSNPNLYWYRQAAGRGLQLLFYSVGIGQISSEVPQNLSASRPQDRQFILSSKKLLLSDSGFYLCAWRSDLYEQYFGPGTRLTVT.

This clone showed up just a few times. V is TRBV5-1 and J is TRBJ1-6; 7 bases fit TRBD1. This CDR3 has 14 amino acids. The germline V gene encodes CDR1 SGHRS and CDR2 YFSETQ. With 4 bases clipped from V and 8 bases from J, the junction kept 6 bases outside the gene matches. The CDR3: CASSQGGLDSPLHF. The CDR3 coding sequence is TGCGCCAGCAGCCAGGGGGGACTGGATTCACCCCTCCACTTT.

This clone was counted a few times. V is TRBV5-1 and J is TRBJ2-7; 9 nucleotides align to TRBD1. CDR3 length: 14 residues. Germline V gene sequence: CDR1 SGHRS, CDR2 YFSETQ. V shed 3 bases and J 9 bases; nucleotides not matched to a gene: 10. CDR3 sequence (DNA): TGCGCCAGCAGCTGGGACAGGGAAAGTTTTACGCAGTACTTC. Its protein is CASSWDRESFTQYF.

The chain joins TRBV7-8 to TRBJ1-1; D may be TRBD1 (6 bases). Germline CDR1 is SGHVS and CDR2 is FQNEAQ. V dropped 6 bases and J dropped 1 base, with 9 bases sitting between them. This CDR3 is 13 amino acids long. The CDR3 nucleotides are TGTGCCAGCAGAGGGGGGGGGAACACTGAAGCTTTCTTT. It codes for CASRGGGNTEAFF. Together with reference TRBV7-8 and TRBJ1-1, the CDR3 gives the full variable domain: GAGVSQSPRYKVAKRGQDVALRCDPISGHVSLFWYQQALGQGPEFLTYFQNEAQLDKSGLPSDRFFAERPEGSVSTLKIQRTQQEDSAVYLCASRGGGNTEAFFGQGTRLTVV.

The V and J genes are TRBV6-2 or TRBV6-3 and TRBJ2-3; TRBD2 matches at 9 bases. V lost 2 bases, J lost 4 bases, and 13 bases stayed unmatched. The CDR3 extends over 18 amino acids. Per the germline V gene, CDR1 is MNHEY and CDR2 is SVGEGT. The CDR3 here is CASSYGHPGLATADTQYF. CDR3 bases: TGTGCCAGCAGTTACGGACACCCGGGACTAGCAACCGCAGATACGCAGTATTTT.

The gene calls are TRBV5-1 and TRBJ2-5; D is undetermined. Germline lookup yields CDR1 SGHRS and CDR2 YFSETQ. This CDR3 has 14 residues. The V end lost 4 bases, the J end lost 3 bases, and 13 bases lay between the germline ends. CDR3 in DNA: TGCGCCAGCAGCCCCGTTAGCCGGGAAGAGACCCAGTACTTC. Translation: CASSPVSREETQYF. Full variable domain (remainder filled in from reference TRBV5-1 and TRBJ2-5): KAGVTQTPRYLIKTRGQQVTLSCSPISGHRSVSWYQQTPGQGLQFLFEYFSETQRNKGNFPGRFSGRQFSNSRSEMNVSTLELGDSALYLCASSPVSREETQYFGPGTRLLVL.

The CDR3 DNA sequence: TGTGCCAGTAGTACCTCGGGACAGGGAATCAATCAGCCCCAGCATTTT. Amino acids: CASSTSGQGINQPQHF. The chain links TRBV19 to TRBJ1-5; TRBD1 aligns across 9 bases. The germline V gene encodes CDR1 LNHDA and CDR2 SQIVND (reference sequence). The trim removed 4 bases at V and 3 bases at J, leaving 7 bases unmatched. The CDR3 covers 16 residues.

The J gene is TRBJ1-1, the V gene TRBV7-2, with D possibly matching TRBD1 (6 bases). The CDR3 covers 15 residues. Trimming pared 4 bases from V and 1 base from J, leaving 13 bases between. Germline V gene sequence: CDR1 SGHTA, CDR2 FQGNSA. The CDR3 reads CASSSQTGWNTEAFF. Here the CDR3 DNA reads TGTGCCAGCAGCTCCCAGACAGGATGGAACACTGAAGCTTTCTTT.

This chain joins TRBV27 and TRBJ2-1, with 12 positions matching TRBD2. The CDR3 sequence is 16 residues long. V lost 4 bases, J lost 8 bases, and 9 bases stayed unmatched. CDR1 MNHEY and CDR2 SMNVEV come from the germline V gene (reference sequence). CDR3 nucleotides: TGTGCCAGCAGTTCCCCCCGACTAGCGGGAGCCGATGAGCAGTTCTTC. It specifies CASSSPRLAGADEQFF.

The chain uses TRBV24-1 and TRBJ2-7; 8 positions match TRBD1. J gave up 5 bases and V 5 bases, and 10 bases lay outside the gene matches. The CDR3 has 15 amino acids. Germline loops: CDR1 KGHDR, CDR2 SFDVKD. The DNA of the CDR3 is TGTGCCACCAGTGCTGGGACAGGTAATGCCCACGAGCAGTACTTC. This translates into CATSAGTGNAHEQYF.

The chain joins TRBV5-5 to TRBJ2-2; TRBD2 matches at 11 bases. V trimming: 1 base; J trimming: 7 bases; junction bases outside the gene matches: 12. This CDR3 is built from 18 residues. CDR1 and CDR2 from the germline V gene are SGHKS and YYEKEE (reference sequence). The CDR3, as DNA: TGTGCCAGCAGCTTGAGGCCTAGCGGGGGGCTAAGACTCGGGGAGCTGTTTTTT. Amino acids: CASSLRPSGGLRLGELFF.

The table lists this clone with a count of one. The chain combines TRBV19 with TRBJ1-5; a weak D match, TRBD1 (5 bases). This CDR3 has 15 amino acids. V shed 3 bases and J shed 0 bases, with 9 bases lying between them. Germline V CDR1 and CDR2: LNHDA, SQIVND (reference sequence). The CDR3 reads CASSMYRHSNQPQHF. Written as DNA, the CDR3 is TGTGCCAGTAGTATGTACAGGCATAGCAATCAGCCCCAGCATTTT.

The J gene is TRBJ1-1, the V gene TRBV6-6; TRBD1 aligns across 7 bases. This CDR3 is built from 16 residues. Germline V gene lookup returns CDR1 MNHNY and CDR2 SVGAGI (reference sequence). V dropped 5 bases and J dropped 0; count of bases not matched to a gene: 9. CDR3 DNA sequence: TGTGCCAGCAGTCGAGGGGACAGATTTATGAACACTGAAGCTTTCTTT. It encodes CASSRGDRFMNTEAFF.

This clone occurred a few times. This sequence joins TRBV6-5 and TRBJ2-1; TRBD2 matches 8 bases. This CDR3 spans 15 amino acids. Germline V CDR1 and CDR2: MNHEY, SVGAGI. Trimming cost V 6 bases and J 0 bases; bases outside gene matches: 4. CDR3 sequence: CASSERESSYNEQFF. The DNA for the CDR3 is TGTGCCAGCAGCGAGCGGGAGAGCTCCTACAATGAGCAGTTCTTC.

V and J are TRBV10-3 and TRBJ1-6, with unresolved D. CDR1 and CDR2 from the germline V gene are ENHRY and SYGVKD. The CDR3 totals 14 residues. The V and J ends lost 6 bases and 7 bases respectively, with 13 bases between them. The DNA for the CDR3 is TGTGCCATCAGCCGGGAGCCGACAAATTCACCCCTCCACTTT. It encodes CAISREPTNSPLHF.

This clone was detected a few times. The chain recombines TRBV3-1 (or the pseudogene TRBV3-2) with TRBJ1-2; 8 bases agree with TRBD1. V was clipped by 1 base and J by 7 bases; unmatched bases: 11. This CDR3 contains 16 residues. Per the germline V gene, CDR1 is LGHDT and CDR2 is YNNKEL (reference sequence). CDR3 in amino acids: CASSQAPDRDVSGYTF. The CDR3 bases are TGTGCCAGCAGCCAAGCGCCGGACAGGGATGTGAGTGGCTACACCTTC.

The rearrangement links TRBV27 to TRBJ2-1; 10 bases are shared with TRBD2. The length of the CDR3 is 16 residues. V shed 5 bases and J 6 bases; nucleotides not matched to a gene: 10. Germline assignment: CDR1 MNHEY and CDR2 SMNVEV (reference sequence). The CDR3 DNA reads as TGTGCCAGCAGTCCCCTTGGGCTAGCGGGAGCCAATGAGCAGTTCTTC. It codes for CASSPLGLAGANEQFF.

The chain is built from TRBV6-1 and TRBJ2-2; 10 bases are shared with TRBD2. The CDR3 sequence is 19 residues long. V gave up 4 bases and J gave up 9 bases; unmatched junction bases: 20. From germline, CDR1 is MNHNS and CDR2 SASEGT. The CDR3 DNA is TGTGCCAGCAGTGGTGAGGCTAGCGGGAGATCAAAAAGGGACCGGGAGCTGTTTTTT. This codes for CASSGEASGRSKRDRELFF.

CDR3 region: CASSQEAGGGQPQHF. In DNA form, the CDR3 reads TGCGCCAGCAGCCAAGAGGCAGGGGGAGGACAGCCCCAGCATTTT. The V call is TRBV4-3, the J call TRBJ1-5; TRBD1 matches at 7 bases. The CDR3 runs to 15 residues. The V and J ends lost 0 bases and 7 bases, in that order; junction bases with no gene match: 6. Germline lookup yields CDR1 LGHNA and CDR2 YSLEER.

CDR3 residues: CASSERTTDTQYF. In nucleotides, the CDR3 is TGTGCCAGCAGTGAGAGGACTACAGATACGCAGTATTTT. J is TRBJ2-3 and V is TRBV6-1, with D possibly being TRBD2 (5 bases). Trimming pared 3 bases from V and 3 bases from J, leaving 7 bases between. In germline, CDR1 is MNHNS, CDR2 SASEGT. This CDR3 region has 13 residues.

The J gene is TRBJ2-3, the V gene TRBV5-1; a weak D match, TRBD1 (5 bases). Trimming took 1 base from V and 0 from J, leaving 12 bases between them. CDR3 length equals 16 residues. Germline CDR1 reads SGHRS; CDR2 reads YFSETQ. CDR3 sequence (DNA): TGCGCCAGCAGCTTGTTTTGGCAGGGCAGCACAGATACGCAGTATTTT. It encodes CASSLFWQGSTDTQYF.

The chain couples TRBV5-1 to TRBJ2-2, with a possible D match to TRBD1 (5 bases). CDR3 size: 14 residues. Germline-derived CDR1 and CDR2 are SGHRS and YFSETQ. V lost 4 bases and J 3 bases, leaving 10 bases between the germline ends. CDR3 DNA sequence: TGCGCCAGCAGCGCCGACAGTGACACCGGGGAGCTGTTTTTT. Translation: CASSADSDTGELFF.

This chain connects TRBV29-1 to TRBJ2-2, with 11 bases lining up with TRBD1. Unmatched junction bases numbered 8, after V lost 4 bases and J lost 1 base. The CDR3 consists of 17 residues. In germline, CDR1 is SQVTM, CDR2 ANQGSEA. CDR3 loop: CSVAQGQGAMNTGELFF. The CDR3 DNA reads TGCAGCGTTGCCCAAGGACAGGGGGCGATGAACACCGGGGAGCTGTTTTTT.